Listed below are T cell receptor beta chains from one sample, sequenced in a study of human T cells and chemical hapten exposure. A single record per CDR3 protein comes from TCRdb applying MiXCR to the RACE reads. The sample carries about 77,000 distinct CDR3 sequences, around 15% recorded once. Source: whole blood, taken in connection with sensitization to the hapten diphenylcyclopropenone (DPC). The receptors originated from a woman in her fifties or sixties with alopecia areata. Some clones in this sample may be carry-over from other donors' samples. Each CDR3 is given with its conserved first and last residue. Each record gives: clone size, J gene, V gene, D gene, CDR3 DNA, CDR3 protein. The D gene is left open where the match is weak. Clone sizes are given selectively: once, few, many, or a class where the clone is expanded.

clone_size: few
j_call: TRBJ2-1
v_call: TRBV24-1
d_call: TRBD2
cdr3_nt: TGTGCCACCAGTGATTTGATCTGGACTAGCGGGCTGTTCTTC
cdr3_aa: CATSDLIWTSGLFF

clone_size: .
j_call: TRBJ2-7
v_call: TRBV20-1
d_call: .
cdr3_nt: TGCAGTGCTAGAGATCCGGGCAAGCAGTACTTC
cdr3_aa: CSARDPGKQYF

clone_size: .
j_call: TRBJ2-2
v_call: TRBV7-7
d_call: .
cdr3_nt: TGTGCCAGCAGCTGGGAGAACACCGGGGAGCTGTTTTTT
cdr3_aa: CASSWENTGELFF

clone_size: many
j_call: TRBJ2-1
v_call: TRBV6-1
d_call: TRBD1
cdr3_nt: TGTGCCAGCAGGACGGTGAGACAGGGGAACAATGAGCAGTTCTTC
cdr3_aa: CASRTVRQGNNEQFF

clone_size: .
j_call: TRBJ2-7
v_call: TRBV7-9
d_call: .
cdr3_nt: TGTGCCAGCAGCCTACCCCAGACAGGTTCCTACGAGCAGTACTTC
cdr3_aa: CASSLPQTGSYEQYF

clone_size: .
j_call: TRBJ2-7
v_call: TRBV20-1
d_call: .
cdr3_nt: TGCAGTGGCGAGGGAAGCTACGAGCAGTACTTC
cdr3_aa: CSGEGSYEQYF

clone_size: many
j_call: TRBJ2-1
v_call: TRBV6-4
d_call: .
cdr3_nt: TGTGCCAGCAGTGACTCTGGAGGGGACCCCTACAATGAGCAGTTCTTC
cdr3_aa: CASSDSGGDPYNEQFF

clone_size: few
j_call: TRBJ2-3
v_call: TRBV28
d_call: .
cdr3_nt: TGTGCCAGCAGTTTTCTGGCGGGGACAGATACGCAGTATTTT
cdr3_aa: CASSFLAGTDTQYF

clone_size: .
j_call: TRBJ2-7
v_call: TRBV6-2/TRBV6-3
d_call: .
cdr3_nt: TGTGCCAGCAGTTTACTTTACGGGAGACAATACTTC
cdr3_aa: CASSLLYGRQYF

clone_size: .
j_call: TRBJ2-6
v_call: TRBV29-1
d_call: .
cdr3_nt: TGCAGCGTCAGTGGGGCCAACGTCCTGACTTTC
cdr3_aa: CSVSGANVLTF

clone_size: .
j_call: TRBJ2-2
v_call: TRBV11-2
d_call: .
cdr3_nt: TGTGCCAGCAGCTCTGCTAGACCGTTGAAGGAGTCGGGCACCGGGGAGCTGTTTTTT
cdr3_aa: CASSSARPLKESGTGELFF

clone_size: .
j_call: TRBJ1-1
v_call: TRBV7-6
d_call: .
cdr3_nt: TGTGCCAGCAGCTTAGATTACAGAAAGAACACTGAAGCTTTCTTT
cdr3_aa: CASSLDYRKNTEAFF

clone_size: .
j_call: TRBJ2-5
v_call: TRBV14
d_call: TRBD2
cdr3_nt: TGTGCCAGCAGCCAAGTTTTTTGGGCTAGCGGAGCGTACCAAGAGACCCAGTACTTC
cdr3_aa: CASSQVFWASGAYQETQYF